These 31 T cell receptor beta chains were all obtained from the same sample, sequenced in a study of cytomegalovirus exposure and HLA in healthy donors. The PCR had 60 Vbeta and 13 Jbeta primers. Repertoires were generated with immunoSEQ multiplex PCR, while TCRdb's copy carries only in-frame clones and drops some. The table records about 98,000 clones, roughly 70% of them present only once. The sequenced material came from PBMCs. These receptors originate from a male donor in good health and CMV-seronegative.

J is TRBJ1-6 and V is TRBV30; TRBD1 might be the D (5 bases). CDR3 length: 14 residues. The germline gives CDR1 GTSNPN, CDR2 SVGIG (reference sequence). The V gene lost 8 bases and the J gene lost 7 bases, with 18 bases spanning the gap. The CDR3 sequence is CARTGGVVNSPLHF. CDR3 DNA: TGTGCCCGGACCGGAGGGGTAGTGAATTCACCCCTCCACTTT.

The CDR3 spells CASMLAGREQYF. The CDR3 DNA follows: TGCGCCAGCATGCTCGCGGGCAGGGAGCAGTACTTC. The chain uses TRBV10-2 and TRBJ2-7; D might be TRBD2 (5 bases). With 7 bases removed from V and 7 bases from J, the gap between germline ends came to 14 bases. This CDR3 has 12 amino acids. From germline, CDR1 is WSHSY and CDR2 SAAADI.

The chain joins TRBV5-1 to TRBJ2-3; D ambiguous. Germline loops: CDR1 SGHRS, CDR2 YFSETQ. The length of the CDR3 is 16 residues. The germline V and J ends were trimmed by 0 bases and 0 bases, with 11 bases remaining between them. The CDR3 reads CASSLARPTSTDTQYF. CDR3 sequence (DNA): TGCGCCAGCAGCTTGGCCAGGCCAACTAGCACAGATACGCAGTATTTT. Together with reference TRBV5-1 and TRBJ2-3, the CDR3 gives the full variable domain: KAGVTQTPRYLIKTRGQQVTLSCSPISGHRSVSWYQQTPGQGLQFLFEYFSETQRNKGNFPGRFSGRQFSNSRSEMNVSTLELGDSALYLCASSLARPTSTDTQYFGPGTRLTVL.

This chain joins TRBV7-3 and TRBJ2-2, with TRBD1 matching 8 bases. The J segment lost 5 bases and the V segment lost 5 bases, leaving 16 bases of the junction unmatched. This CDR3 comprises 18 residues. Germline CDR1 and CDR2: SGHTA and FQGTGA. CDR3 in amino acids: CASSAFLTGDGGTGELFF. CDR3 DNA sequence: TGTGCCAGCAGCGCCTTCTTGACAGGGGATGGTGGAACCGGGGAGCTGTTTTTT.

The CDR3 nucleotides are TGTGCCAGCAACATCGGGGGGGGCACAGCCTACGAGCAGTACTTC. It codes for CASNIGGGTAYEQYF. The chain joins TRBV5-4 to TRBJ2-7; TRBD2 matches at 8 bases. Trimming took 6 bases from V and 2 from J; bases not matched to a gene: 10. CDR1 and CDR2 from the germline V gene are SGHNT and YYREEE (reference sequence). CDR3 length equals 15 residues.

The chain carries TRBV7-9 and TRBJ1-5; 9 bases map to TRBD1. Germline CDR1 is SEHNR and CDR2 is FQNEAQ (reference sequence). The CDR3 runs to 15 residues. Unmatched junction bases numbered 7, after V lost 5 bases and J lost 5 bases. The CDR3 bases are TGTGCCAGCAGCGTTACCGGGACAGGGTATCAGCCCCAGCATTTT. Amino acids: CASSVTGTGYQPQHF.

This chain uses TRBV4-1 with TRBJ2-2; 7 bases align to TRBD2. The CDR3 runs to 17 residues. V shed 2 bases, J shed 1 base, and the junction held 7 bases outside the gene matches. CDR1 is MGHRA and CDR2 is YSYEKL in the germline V gene. CDR3 amino acids: CASSQLSSGRNTGELFF. The CDR3 DNA is TGCGCCAGCAGCCAACTTTCTAGCGGTAGGAACACCGGGGAGCTGTTTTTT.

The chain employs TRBV14 and TRBJ2-3; the D gene is possibly TRBD2 (6 bases). V shed 4 bases and J shed 1 base, with 9 bases lying between them. This CDR3 has 14 amino acids. The germline V gene has CDR1 SGHDN and CDR2 FVKESK. Here the CDR3 reads CASSRLEGTDTQYF. The CDR3 DNA follows: TGTGCCAGCAGCCGACTAGAGGGCACAGATACGCAGTATTTT.

The V and J genes are TRBV6-5 and TRBJ2-7; D may be TRBD2 (5 bases). The germline gives CDR1 MNHEY, CDR2 SVGAGI. CDR3 size: 16 residues. V lost 0 bases, J lost 4 bases, and 16 bases lay in between. The CDR3 here is CASSYSEVSAIYEQYF. The CDR3 region has the DNA TGTGCCAGCAGTTACTCGGAGGTCTCAGCGATATACGAGCAGTACTTC.

This clone was seen a single time. The chain couples TRBV6-6 to TRBJ2-7, with D possibly matching TRBD2 (6 bases). Per the germline V gene, CDR1 is MNHNY and CDR2 is SVGAGI (reference sequence). The length of the CDR3 is 14 residues. V shed 8 bases and J shed 2 bases, with 16 bases lying between them. CDR3 nucleotides: TGTGCCAGCCGTCCGGACTATAGCGCCTACGAGCAGTACTTC. Amino acid sequence: CASRPDYSAYEQYF.

V and J are TRBV19 and TRBJ2-7; 8 bases are shared with TRBD1. The length of the CDR3 is 13 residues. Losses at the gene ends were 4 bases for V and 4 bases for J; bases not matched to a gene: 3. CDR1 LNHDA and CDR2 SQIVND come from the germline V gene (reference sequence). Here the CDR3 DNA reads TGTGCCAGTAGTAGGGGGGACAGGTACGAGCAGTACTTC. The encoded protein is CASSRGDRYEQYF.

The CDR3 region has the DNA TGCAGCGTTGAAAAGACCGGGACAGGAGGTCCCGAGCAGTACTTC. It codes for CSVEKTGTGGPEQYF. V and J are TRBV29-1 and TRBJ2-7, with TRBD1 matching 8 bases. Germline V gene lookup returns CDR1 SQVTM and CDR2 ANQGSEA. With V trimmed by 2 bases and J by 6 bases, 12 bases remained unmatched. This CDR3 region has 15 residues.

The chain links TRBV15 to TRBJ1-5, with 7 bases aligning to TRBD1. Germline CDR1 is LNHNV and CDR2 is YYDKDF (reference sequence). The CDR3 extends over 15 amino acids. With V trimmed by 5 bases and J by 0 bases, 4 bases remained unmatched. Here the CDR3 reads CATSGGQASNQPQHF. CDR3 nucleotide sequence: TGTGCCACCAGCGGAGGACAGGCTAGCAATCAGCCCCAGCATTTT.

In its sample, this clone was seen a few times. The chain recombines TRBV28 with TRBJ2-1, with 11 positions matching TRBD2. The CDR3 length is 17 residues. The trim removed 5 bases at V and 5 bases at J, leaving 11 bases unmatched. CDR1 and CDR2 (germline): MDHEN, SYDVKM. CDR3 DNA sequence: TGTGCCAGCAGTCTAGCCCCGGGACTAGCGGAGGACAATGAGCAGTTCTTC. Its translation is CASSLAPGLAEDNEQFF.

The chain recombines TRBV10-3 with TRBJ2-7; unclear D gene. CDR1 ENHRY and CDR2 SYGVKD come from the germline V gene. The CDR3 spans 13 residues. The V end was cut by 2 bases, the J end by 3 bases, with 8 bases between. CDR3 DNA sequence: TGTGCCATCAGTGAGGCTTTGAGCTACGAGCAGTACTTC. It specifies CAISEALSYEQYF.

This clone was found a few times. The chain couples TRBV5-6 to TRBJ2-7, with D perhaps matching TRBD1 (5 bases). Germline CDR1 and CDR2: SGHDT and YYEEEE. This CDR3 spans 12 amino acids. V was clipped by 3 bases and J by 6 bases, with 10 bases between them. CDR3 region: CASSSSGSEQYF. CDR3 DNA sequence: TGTGCCAGCAGCTCTTCAGGGTCCGAGCAGTACTTC. Full variable domain (missing parts from reference TRBV5-6 and TRBJ2-7): DAGVTQSPTHLIKTRGQQVTLRCSPKSGHDTVSWYQQALGQGPQFIFQYYEEEERQRGNFPDRFSGHQFPNYSSELNVNALLLGDSALYLCASSSSGSEQYFGPGTRLTVT.

This clone was observed a handful of times. This chain joins TRBV27 and TRBJ2-3, with 9 bases that match TRBD2. Per germline, CDR1 MNHEY and CDR2 SMNVEV (reference sequence). The CDR3 extends over 16 amino acids. V was clipped by 4 bases and J by 1 base; unmatched bases: 6. As DNA, the CDR3 is TGTGCCAGCAGTTCGATAGCGGGAGTAGGCACAGATACGCAGTATTTT. This gives the protein CASSSIAGVGTDTQYF.

CDR3 amino acids: CAISESGLAGVTGELFF. Here the CDR3 DNA reads TGTGCCATCAGTGAGTCGGGACTAGCGGGAGTAACCGGGGAGCTGTTTTTT. J is TRBJ2-2 and V is TRBV10-3; 14 nucleotides align to TRBD2. Trimming removed 0 bases from V and 5 bases from J; junction bases left unmatched: 2. Germline assignment: CDR1 ENHRY and CDR2 SYGVKD. The CDR3 has 17 residues.

The chain joins TRBV5-6 to TRBJ1-5; no clear D. CDR3 length: 14 amino acids. Germline CDR1 SGHDT, CDR2 YYEEEE. V shed 3 bases and J shed 5 bases, with 12 bases lying between them. CDR3 sequence reads: CASSSPSGYQPQHF. CDR3 sequence (DNA): TGTGCCAGCAGCTCACCGAGCGGGTATCAGCCCCAGCATTTT.

The CDR3 spells CASSYGRGNETQYF. DNA of the CDR3: TGTGCCAGCTCCTACGGGCGGGGGAATGAGACCCAGTACTTC. V and J are TRBV7-3 and TRBJ2-5, with 7 bases aligning to TRBD2. The CDR3 spans 14 residues. CDR1 and CDR2 (germline): SGHTA, FQGTGA. V gave up 8 bases and J gave up 5 bases; unmatched junction bases: 11.

In DNA form, the CDR3 reads TGTGCCTGGAGTGTAACGGGACTAGATACGCAGTATTTT. Residues: CAWSVTGLDTQYF. The chain couples TRBV30 to TRBJ2-3; the D gene is possibly TRBD2 (6 bases). The CDR3 contains 13 residues. The germline V gene encodes CDR1 GTSNPN and CDR2 SVGIG (reference sequence). V was clipped by 0 bases and J by 5 bases, with 9 bases between them.

The V call is TRBV10-3, the J call TRBJ2-3, with D possibly TRBD1 on 5 matching bases. Germline CDR1 is ENHRY and CDR2 is SYGVKD. This CDR3 region has 14 residues. Trimming cost V 6 bases and J 2 bases, with 12 bases left between them. Written as DNA, the CDR3 is TGTGCCATCAGGCTGGGGCAGGCCACAGATACGCAGTATTTT. As protein: CAIRLGQATDTQYF.

The V gene is TRBV9, the J gene TRBJ2-5; the D gene is possibly TRBD2 (5 bases). Germline CDR1 and CDR2: SGDLS and YYNGEE. V dropped 1 base and J dropped 5 bases, with 12 bases sitting between them. The CDR3 totals 14 residues. CDR3 amino acids: CASSVLSAGETQYF. CDR3 sequence (DNA): TGTGCCAGCAGCGTACTATCTGCGGGTGAGACCCAGTACTTC.

The gene calls are TRBV6-5 and TRBJ2-5; 12 bases are shared with TRBD2. The CDR3 is made up of 16 amino acids. Germline lookup yields CDR1 MNHEY and CDR2 SVGAGI. V lost 0 bases, J lost 4 bases, and 3 bases stayed unmatched. The CDR3 here is CASSYSPGLAGETQYF. CDR3 nucleotide sequence: TGTGCCAGCAGTTACTCGCCGGGACTAGCGGGAGAGACCCAGTACTTC.

This clone has just a few counts. The J gene is TRBJ2-7, the V gene TRBV6-5, with D possibly matching TRBD2 (5 bases). Trimming stripped 2 bases from V and 1 base from J, with 9 bases between. Germline CDR1 is MNHEY and CDR2 is SVGAGI. The CDR3 totals 14 residues. CDR3 coding DNA: TGTGCCAGCAGTTACCTGACGGGGTCCTACGAGCAGTACTTC. It is translated as CASSYLTGSYEQYF.

Here the CDR3 reads CASSVLTGQVYGYTF. CDR3 DNA: TGTGCCAGCAGCGTACTAACGGGACAGGTCTATGGCTACACCTTC. The V gene is TRBV5-6, the J gene TRBJ1-2; 8 positions match TRBD1. CDR3 length: 15 residues. Germline V lookup: CDR1 SGHDT, CDR2 YYEEEE. The ends lost 4 bases at V and 4 bases at J; junction bases unmatched: 9.

The chain couples TRBV28 to TRBJ2-7; 7 bases match TRBD1. The V gene's germline CDR1 is MDHEN and CDR2 SYDVKM. Losses at the gene ends were 3 bases for V and 4 bases for J; bases not matched to a gene: 6. This CDR3 contains 14 residues. CDR3 sequence: CASSFSRGKYEQYF. The CDR3 nucleotides are TGTGCCAGCAGTTTCTCCAGGGGGAAGTACGAGCAGTACTTC.

This clone has just one count. The chain employs TRBV28 and TRBJ1-5, with D tentatively TRBD1 (5 bases). The CDR3 runs 11 residues. Trimming cost V 6 bases and J 7 bases, with 7 bases left between them. Germline values: CDR1 MDHEN, CDR2 SYDVKM. CDR3 nucleotide sequence: TGTGCCAGCAGCCGGGGGCAGCCCCAGCATTTT. Translating gives CASSRGQPQHF. Together with reference TRBV28 and TRBJ1-5, the CDR3 gives the full variable domain: DVKVTQSSRYLVKRTGEKVFLECVQDMDHENMFWYRQDPGLGLRLIYFSYDVKMKEKGDIPEGYSVSREKKERFSLILESASTNQTSMYLCASSRGQPQHFGDGTRLSIL.

Concerning this clone: At one boundary the junction diverges from the germline segment, which might be a read error. J is TRBJ2-1 and V is TRBV9; maybe TRBD1 (6 bases). Germline CDR1 is SGDLS and CDR2 is YYNGEE. The CDR3 spans 15 residues. The chain's CDR3 is CASNVLPNRENEQFF. The CDR3 bases are TGTGCCAGCAACGTACTTCCTAACAGGGAAAATGAGCAGTTCTTC.

This clone is deemed medium-sized (0.01 to 0.1%). This chain joins TRBV6-5 and TRBJ2-3, with D perhaps matching TRBD1 (6 bases). The CDR3 is 15 amino acids. Trimming removed 10 bases from V and 1 base from J, with 18 bases in between. Germline lookup yields CDR1 MNHEY and CDR2 SVGAGI. The CDR3 region is CATTQPGVGTDTQYF. CDR3 DNA: TGTGCCACCACGCAGCCAGGGGTGGGCACAGATACGCAGTATTTT.

The chain employs TRBV30 and TRBJ1-5; the match to TRBD1 covers 8 bases. Trimming took 2 bases from V and 3 from J; bases not matched to a gene: 9. CDR3 length: 16 amino acids. In germline, CDR1 is GTSNPN, CDR2 SVGIG (reference sequence). CDR3 in DNA: TGTGCCTGGAGTACCCCCGGGACAGGTAACAATCAGCCCCAGCATTTT. Its translation is CAWSTPGTGNNQPQHF. Together with reference TRBV30 and TRBJ1-5, the CDR3 gives the full variable domain: SQTIHQWPATLVQPVGSPLSLECTVEGTSNPNLYWYRQAAGRGLQLLFYSVGIGQISSEVPQNLSASRPQDRQFILSSKKLLLSDSGFYLCAWSTPGTGNNQPQHFGDGTRLSIL.